The next 16 T cell receptor beta chains were all read from a single sample in a study of T cell repertoires and HLA-DP antigens. Antigens of these TCRs are unknown. Some clones are missing from TCRdb's copy, which holds only in-frame ones; the method was immunoSEQ multiplex PCR. The data show some 110,000 clones, nearly 95% seen once. Sequenced material: CD4+ T cells from PBMCs. These receptors were taken from a young woman in good health and CMV-seronegative.

The chain couples TRBV6-5 to TRBJ1-1, with 9 bases matching TRBD1. V shed 2 bases and J 0 bases; nucleotides not matched to a gene: 4. The CDR3 covers 16 residues. Per germline, CDR1 MNHEY and CDR2 SVGAGI. DNA of the CDR3: TGTGCCAGCAGTTACGACAGGGGGAGAATGAACACTGAAGCTTTCTTT. It specifies CASSYDRGRMNTEAFF.

J is TRBJ1-3 and V is TRBV10-2, with a possible D match to TRBD1 (5 bases). V lost 5 bases to trimming and J lost 0 bases, with 11 bases between them. The length of the CDR3 is 15 residues. Germline V gene lookup returns CDR1 WSHSY and CDR2 SAAADI. As DNA, the CDR3 is TGCGCCAGCAGTTGGGACGGGAACTCTGGAAACACCATATATTTT. It yields the protein CASSWDGNSGNTIYF.

This chain links TRBV15 with TRBJ2-5; D gene uncertain. Germline V lookup: CDR1 LNHNV, CDR2 YYDKDF (reference sequence). The CDR3 runs 15 residues. Trimming took off 3 bases at V and 2 bases at J, with 13 bases between the two ends. The CDR3 protein is CATSRIYDVQETQYF. CDR3 in DNA: TGTGCCACCAGCAGGATATACGATGTGCAAGAGACCCAGTACTTC.

This clone was counted a few times. The V gene is TRBV7-2, the J gene TRBJ1-2, with D possibly being TRBD1 (5 bases). V was shortened by 1 base and J by 0 bases, with 6 bases between the two germline ends. Germline V gene sequence: CDR1 SGHTA, CDR2 FQGNSA. The CDR3 loop spans 14 amino acids. The CDR3 region has the DNA TGTGCCAGCAGCTTAGGACAGCCTAACTATGGCTACACCTTC. Its translation is CASSLGQPNYGYTF.

As for this clone: The same CDR3 can be traced to other DNA sequences in this sample. The chain joins TRBV27 to TRBJ2-7, with D uncertain. Between the trimmed V and J ends, which lost 0 bases and 3 bases, there was a span of 3 bases. The CDR3 has 12 amino acids. The germline V gene has CDR1 MNHEY and CDR2 SMNVEV (reference sequence). The CDR3 DNA follows: TGTGCCAGCAGTTTATCGGGCTACGAGCAGTACTTC. Residues: CASSLSGYEQYF.

The chain uses TRBV10-2 and TRBJ2-2; the match to TRBD1 covers 9 bases. The CDR3 loop spans 14 amino acids. V shed 5 bases and J 6 bases; nucleotides not matched to a gene: 4. Germline-derived CDR1 and CDR2 are WSHSY and SAAADI. CDR3 bases: TGCGCCAGCAGTTTACAGGGGGCGGCCGGGGAGCTGTTTTTT. Amino acid sequence: CASSLQGAAGELFF.

The J gene is TRBJ1-5, the V gene TRBV19; 8 bases match TRBD1. This CDR3 has 17 amino acids. In germline, CDR1 is LNHDA, CDR2 SQIVND (reference sequence). With V trimmed by 3 bases and J by 6 bases, 13 bases remained unmatched. The CDR3 loop reads CASSIRPIGRGLQPQHF. The CDR3, as DNA: TGTGCCAGTAGTATTAGGCCAATTGGCAGGGGGCTTCAGCCCCAGCATTTT.

The V and J genes are TRBV5-1 and TRBJ2-2; tentatively, D is TRBD1 (6 bases). The CDR3 consists of 15 residues. The V end was cut by 1 base, the J end by 5 bases, with 12 bases between. Per germline, CDR1 SGHRS and CDR2 YFSETQ. CDR3 sequence (DNA): TGCGCCAGCAGCTTGACCAACAGGGCTACCGGGGAGCTGTTTTTT. Translated, it gives CASSLTNRATGELFF.

V gene TRBV19 combines with J gene TRBJ1-2, with D uncertain. This CDR3 contains 14 residues. CDR1 LNHDA and CDR2 SQIVND come from the germline V gene (reference sequence). Trimming shortened V by 3 bases and J by 7 bases, and 15 bases separated the two germline ends. This CDR3 reads CASSIGERKGGYTF. The CDR3, as DNA: TGTGCCAGTAGTATCGGGGAAAGAAAAGGTGGCTACACCTTC.

A note on this clone: The same CDR3 is also encoded by other DNA sequences in this sample. The J gene is TRBJ2-5, the V gene TRBV9, with TRBD1 matching 8 bases. The CDR3 totals 13 residues. The germline CDR1 and CDR2 sequences are SGDLS and YYNGEE. The ends lost 0 bases at V and 5 bases at J; junction bases unmatched: 0. This chain's CDR3 is CASSVGQGETQYF. DNA of the CDR3: TGTGCCAGCAGCGTAGGACAGGGGGAGACCCAGTACTTC.

The chain carries TRBV30 and TRBJ2-3, with TRBD2 as a possible D gene (5 bases). The CDR3 sequence is 15 residues long. Deletions cut 0 bases from V and 10 bases from J, with 20 bases between. Per the germline V gene, CDR1 is GTSNPN and CDR2 is SVGIG (reference sequence). The CDR3 protein is CAWSVPDRRSGAQYF. The CDR3 nucleotides are TGTGCCTGGAGTGTACCCGACCGTAGGTCCGGGGCGCAGTATTTT. Based on the CDR3 plus reference TRBV30 and TRBJ2-3, the full variable domain is SQTIHQWPATLVQPVGSPLSLECTVEGTSNPNLYWYRQAAGRGLQLLFYSVGIGQISSEVPQNLSASRPQDRQFILSSKKLLLSDSGFYLCAWSVPDRRSGAQYFGPGTRLTVL.

The chain carries TRBV29-1 and TRBJ2-3; 14 nucleotides align to TRBD2. Germline CDR1 and CDR2: SQVTM and ANQGSEA. The CDR3 loop spans 16 amino acids. Trimming took 4 bases from V and 5 from J; bases not matched to a gene: 8. As DNA, the CDR3 is TGCAGCGTTGCCTCGGGACTAGCGGGAGTGGGAGATACGCAGTATTTT. Amino acids: CSVASGLAGVGDTQYF.

The chain links TRBV15 to TRBJ2-5, with 9 bases lining up with TRBD1. Germline V gives CDR1 LNHNV, CDR2 YYDKDF (reference sequence). With 2 bases clipped from V and 5 bases from J, the junction kept 9 bases outside the gene matches. This CDR3 spans 16 amino acids. The CDR3 loop is CATSRSGQGRPETQYF. CDR3 DNA: TGTGCCACCAGCAGATCGGGACAGGGCCGGCCGGAGACCCAGTACTTC.

The rearrangement links TRBV7-3 to TRBJ2-2, with D hard to call. The V end lost 2 bases, the J end lost 0 bases, and 4 bases lay between the germline ends. The CDR3 is 14 residues long. CDR1 is SGHTA and CDR2 is FQGTGA in the germline V gene. The chain's CDR3 is CASSLQANTGELFF. The CDR3 nucleotides are TGTGCCAGCAGCTTACAAGCGAACACCGGGGAGCTGTTTTTT.

This chain links TRBV28 with TRBJ1-2, with D unclear. Germline CDR1 reads MDHEN; CDR2 reads SYDVKM. The CDR3 length is 13 residues. Trimming cost V 6 bases and J 1 base, with 9 bases left between them. CDR3 sequence reads: CASSPNLNYGYTF. CDR3 nucleotides: TGTGCCAGCAGCCCGAATCTTAACTATGGCTACACCTTC.

This sequence joins TRBV4-3 and TRBJ1-1; D is perhaps TRBD1 (6 bases). This CDR3 has 14 residues. Germline loops: CDR1 LGHNA, CDR2 YSLEER. V was clipped by 0 bases and J by 4 bases, with 9 bases between them. In DNA, the CDR3 is TGCGCCAGCAGCCAAGAAGGAGGGGGCACTGAAGCTTTCTTT. Amino acid sequence: CASSQEGGGTEAFF.